This entry is about one T cell receptor (beta chain). Trimming took off 2 bases at V and 7 bases at J, with 11 bases between the two ends. This CDR3 has 13 amino acids. The germline V gene has CDR1 SGHTA and CDR2 FQGTGA. 60 Vbeta and 13 Jbeta primers were used in PCR. Profiled with immunoSEQ multiplex PCR; TCRdb holds only in-frame clones, not every one. Among 150,000 to 200,000 clones listed, about 83% were seen once. The data originate from a study of cytomegalovirus exposure and HLA in healthy donors. The rearrangement links TRBV7-3 to TRBJ1-1; D gene unclear. The sequencing sample was made of PBMCs. This clonotype was sampled from a girl under 18 in good health and CMV-seropositive. The CDR3 bases are TGTGCCAGCAGCTTAGGAGGGTATGATGAAGCTTTCTTT. Its translation is CASSLGGYDEAFF.